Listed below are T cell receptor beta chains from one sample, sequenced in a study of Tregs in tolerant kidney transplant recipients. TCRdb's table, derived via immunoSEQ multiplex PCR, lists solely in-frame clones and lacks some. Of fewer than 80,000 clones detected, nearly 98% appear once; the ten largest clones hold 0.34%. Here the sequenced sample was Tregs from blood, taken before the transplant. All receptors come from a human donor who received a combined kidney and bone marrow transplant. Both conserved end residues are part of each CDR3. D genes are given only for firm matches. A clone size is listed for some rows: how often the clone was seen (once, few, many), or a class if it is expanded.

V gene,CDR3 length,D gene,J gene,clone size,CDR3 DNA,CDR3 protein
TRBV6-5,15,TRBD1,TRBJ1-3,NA,TGTGCCAGCAGTTACCAGGGGGACAGGGGAAACACCATATATTTT,CASSYQGDRGNTIYF
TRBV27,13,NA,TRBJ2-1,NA,TGTGCCAGCAGTCTCATTTGGGGCCATGAGCAGTTCTTC,CASSLIWGHEQFF
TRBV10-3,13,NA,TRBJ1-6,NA,TGTGCCATCACTAACAGCAGGAATTCACCCCTCCACTTT,CAITNSRNSPLHF
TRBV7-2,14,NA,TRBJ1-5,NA,TGTGCCAGCAGCTTAGTGGTACAGGGTCAGCCCCAGCATTTT,CASSLVVQGQPQHF
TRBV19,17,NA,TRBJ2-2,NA,TGTGCCAGTAGTACAACTCGGACTAACCCCCTCGCCGGGGAGCTGTTTTTT,CASSTTRTNPLAGELFF
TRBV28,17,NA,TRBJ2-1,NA,TGTGCCAGCAGTGCCAACCGCGGGACGGACCAGGTCTATGAGCAGTTCTTC,CASSANRGTDQVYEQFF
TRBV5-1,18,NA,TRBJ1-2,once,TGCGCCAGCAGCCTGGAGAATTTTTACAGCGGCTCCAACTATGGCTACACCTTC,CASSLENFYSGSNYGYTF
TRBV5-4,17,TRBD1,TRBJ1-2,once,TGTGCCAGCAGCCGGGAGGGACAGATTTGGATTCGGAGCGGCTACACCTTC,CASSREGQIWIRSGYTF
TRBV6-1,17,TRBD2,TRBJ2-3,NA,TGTGCCAGCAGTGATTCGGGACTAGCGTTTAGCACAGATACGCAGTATTTT,CASSDSGLAFSTDTQYF
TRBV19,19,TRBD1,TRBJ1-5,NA,TGTGCCAGTAGTATAGGTTCGACAGGGGTCCTTTGGGGCAATCAGCCCCAGCATTTT,CASSIGSTGVLWGNQPQHF
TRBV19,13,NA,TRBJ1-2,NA,TGTGCCAGTAGTCCGAATCCAGGGCGTGGCTACACCTTC,CASSPNPGRGYTF
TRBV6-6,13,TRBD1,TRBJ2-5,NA,TGTGCCAGCAGTCAGGGGGATAAAAAGACCCAGTACTTC,CASSQGDKKTQYF
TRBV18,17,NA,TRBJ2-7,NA,TGTGCCAGCTCACCAACGCCCGCTACTCGACAGTTCTACGAGCAGTACTTC,CASSPTPATRQFYEQYF
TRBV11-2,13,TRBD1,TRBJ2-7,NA,TGTGCCAGCAGTCGGGACAGGGGTTACGAGCAGTACTTC,CASSRDRGYEQYF
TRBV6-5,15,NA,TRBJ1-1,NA,TGTGCCAGCAGTCGTTGGGTTTCAGGGAACACTGAAGCTTTCTTT,CASSRWVSGNTEAFF
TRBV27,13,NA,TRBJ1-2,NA,TGTGCCAGCAGTTTCCGGGTGGGCTATGGCTACACCTTC,CASSFRVGYGYTF
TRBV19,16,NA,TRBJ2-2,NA,TGTGCCAGTAAGAGGGTAGGGGGTTCGAACACCGGGGAGCTGTTTTTT,CASKRVGGSNTGELFF
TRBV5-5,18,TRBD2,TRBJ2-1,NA,TGTGCCAGCAGCTTGGTCGGGACTAGCGGGAGGTTGTGGAATGAGCAGTTCTTC,CASSLVGTSGRLWNEQFF
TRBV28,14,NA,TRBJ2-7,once,TGTGCCAGCAGTTTTTTTACAGGGACGGGGGAGCAGTACTTC,CASSFFTGTGEQYF
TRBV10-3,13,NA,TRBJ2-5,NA,TGTGCCATCAGTGGCGGGTACCAAGAGACCCAGTACTTC,CAISGGYQETQYF
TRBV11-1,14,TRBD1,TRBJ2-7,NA,TGTGCCAGCAGCTTAGCGACAGGGATCAACGAGCAGTACTTC,CASSLATGINEQYF
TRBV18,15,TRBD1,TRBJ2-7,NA,TGTGCCAGCTCACCACCTCAGGGGGTAAACTACGAGCAGTACTTC,CASSPPQGVNYEQYF
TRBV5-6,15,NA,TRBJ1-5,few,TGTGCCAGCAGCTTAGCAGGGGTCTGGGGTCAGCCCCAGCATTTT,CASSLAGVWGQPQHF
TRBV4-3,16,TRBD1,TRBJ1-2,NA,TGCGCCAGCAGCCAAGATGGCGCAGGGGGCTTCTATGGCTACACCTTC,CASSQDGAGGFYGYTF
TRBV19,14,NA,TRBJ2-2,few,TGTGCCAGTAGTGTATTTGGAGCGGCCGGGGAGCTGTTTTTT,CASSVFGAAGELFF
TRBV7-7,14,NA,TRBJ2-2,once,TGTGCCAGCAGCTTGGAGGGGTCCACCGGGGAGCTGTTTTTT,CASSLEGSTGELFF
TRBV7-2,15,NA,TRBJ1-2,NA,TGTGCCAGCAGCCAATCCCTAACAGTCATCTATGGCTACACCTTC,CASSQSLTVIYGYTF
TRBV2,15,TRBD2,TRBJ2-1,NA,TGTGCCAGCAGTGAAGAACTAGCGGGAGAGGTCGGGCAGTTCTTC,CASSEELAGEVGQFF